The 7 T cell receptor beta chains given below trace back to one sample, sequenced in a study of tumor-infiltrating lymphocytes in primary liver carcinoma. Using a constant-region primer together with ProtoScript II reverse transcriptase, TCR beta cDNA was made from roughly 520 ng of total RNA. Three nested multiplex PCR rounds of slightly modified ARM-PCR generated TCR beta libraries. A C-beta reverse primer and TRBV1-TRBV30 forward primers served in each of the first two PCR rounds, at roughly 10 cycles apiece. TCRdb passed the multiplex PCR reads through MiXCR, listing each CDR3 protein once. The sample consists of 150,000 to 200,000 distinct CDR3 sequences, 65% of them appearing once. Germline DNA was also extracted, with blood RNA taken from unsorted whole blood. The sequenced material came from peripheral blood. These receptors came from a woman in her sixties with primary liver carcinoma and hepatitis B virus infection.

The J gene is TRBJ1-5, the V gene TRBV16, with 10 bases identical to TRBD1. Unmatched junction bases numbered 0, after V lost 2 bases and J lost 2 bases. CDR1 and CDR2 (germline): KGHSY, FQNENV. The CDR3 is 15 amino acids. The CDR3 loop is CASSQGQGGNQPQHF. The DNA for the CDR3 is TGTGCCAGCAGCCAAGGACAGGGGGGCAATCAGCCCCAGCATTTT.

The J gene is TRBJ2-2, the V gene TRBV5-6, with TRBD2 matching 8 bases. The CDR3 contains 15 residues. Germline CDR1 reads SGHDT; CDR2 reads YYEEEE. Trimming cost V 4 bases and J 6 bases; bases outside gene matches: 8. CDR3 protein: CASSQRTSRAGELFF. In DNA, the CDR3 is TGTGCCAGCAGCCAAAGGACTAGCCGGGCCGGGGAGCTGTTTTTT.

As concerns this clonotype: The junction departs from the called germline gene at one end, perhaps through a read error. The gene calls are TRBV5-5 and TRBJ2-1, with D possibly being TRBD2 (6 bases). Per germline, CDR1 SGHKS and CDR2 YYEKEE (reference sequence). CDR3 length equals 18 residues. CDR3 sequence (DNA): TGTGCCAGCAGCTGGGGCCGGAGCGGGCTTAGCTCCTGCAATGAGCAGTTCTTC. It specifies CASSWGRSGLSSCNEQFF.

In this sample, this clonotype turned up many times. The chain links TRBV10-2 to TRBJ2-4; the D is unclear. Germline V lookup: CDR1 WSHSY, CDR2 SAAADI. The V gene lost 2 bases and the J gene lost 7 bases, with 9 bases spanning the gap. This CDR3 region has 13 residues. The CDR3 bases are TGCGCCAGCAGTGAGGGACGGCGGAACATTCAGTACTTC. Encoded protein: CASSEGRRNIQYF.

At least ten counts were recorded for this clonotype. The chain links TRBV6-5 to TRBJ2-1; the D is unclear. This CDR3 contains 18 residues. The germline V and J ends were trimmed by 7 bases and 5 bases, with 27 bases remaining between them. Per germline, CDR1 MNHEY and CDR2 SVGAGI. This chain's CDR3 is CASKLGWAAGFTDNEQFF. The CDR3 bases are TGTGCCAGCAAACTCGGGTGGGCGGCAGGTTTTACGGACAATGAGCAGTTCTTC.

To note about this clonotype: Mismatch with germline at one junction end may stem from a read error. The chain joins TRBV11-3 to TRBJ2-1, with 9 bases aligning to TRBD2. The CDR3 extends over 13 amino acids. CDR1 and CDR2 (germline): SGHNT, YENEEA. The CDR3 DNA follows: TGCGCCAGCAGCTTGGGGACTAGCAATGAGCTGTTCTTC. It specifies CASSLGTSNELFF.

This clonotype was observed many times. The chain is built from TRBV29-1 and TRBJ2-1, with D perhaps TRBD2 (5 bases). The ends were cut back, 4 bases at V and 4 bases at J, with 11 bases in the middle. This CDR3 has 13 residues. Germline assignment: CDR1 SQVTM and CDR2 ANQGSEA. In DNA form, the CDR3 reads TGCAGCGTTGGCTATCGGGGATACAATGAGCAGTTCTTC. It codes for CSVGYRGYNEQFF.